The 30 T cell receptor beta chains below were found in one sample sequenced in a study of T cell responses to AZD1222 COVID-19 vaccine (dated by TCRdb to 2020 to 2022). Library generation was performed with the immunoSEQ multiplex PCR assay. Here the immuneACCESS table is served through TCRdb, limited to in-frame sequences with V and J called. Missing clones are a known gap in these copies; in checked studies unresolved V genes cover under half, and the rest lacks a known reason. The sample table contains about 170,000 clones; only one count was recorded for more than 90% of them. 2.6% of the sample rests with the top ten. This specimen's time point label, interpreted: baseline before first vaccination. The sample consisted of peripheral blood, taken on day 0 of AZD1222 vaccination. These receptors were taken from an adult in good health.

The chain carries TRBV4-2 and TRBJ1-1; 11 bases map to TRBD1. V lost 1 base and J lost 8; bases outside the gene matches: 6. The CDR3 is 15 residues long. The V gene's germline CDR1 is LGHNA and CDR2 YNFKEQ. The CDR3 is CASSQARTGGAEAFF. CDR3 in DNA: TGTGCCAGCAGCCAAGCAAGGACAGGGGGCGCCGAAGCTTTCTTT.

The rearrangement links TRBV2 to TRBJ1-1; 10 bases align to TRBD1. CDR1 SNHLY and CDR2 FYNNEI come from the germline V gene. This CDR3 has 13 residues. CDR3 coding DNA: TGTGTAAGGCGACAGGGGGCGCAGACTGAAGCTTTCTTT. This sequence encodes CVRRQGAQTEAFF.

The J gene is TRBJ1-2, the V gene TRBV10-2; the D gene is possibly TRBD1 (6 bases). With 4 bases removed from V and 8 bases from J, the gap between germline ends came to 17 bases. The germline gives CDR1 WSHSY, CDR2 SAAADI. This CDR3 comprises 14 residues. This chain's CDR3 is CASSADSNIAGYTF. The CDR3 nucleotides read TGCGCCAGCAGTGCGGACAGTAACATAGCGGGCTACACCTTC.

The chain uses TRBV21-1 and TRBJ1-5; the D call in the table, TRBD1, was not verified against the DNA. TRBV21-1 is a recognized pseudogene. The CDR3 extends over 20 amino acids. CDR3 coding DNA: TGTGCCAGCAGCAAAGCTCCCAGGGGGCGATGGGCCCCTTGCAATCAGCCCCAGCATTTT. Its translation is CASSKAPRGRWAPCNQPQHF.

In nucleotides, the CDR3 is TGTGCCAGCTACCCGACTAGCGCGAACACCGGGGAGCTGTTTTTT. This encodes CASYPTSANTGELFF. The chain has TRBV18 and TRBJ2-2, with TRBD2 matching 8 bases. Germline-derived CDR1 and CDR2 are KGHSH and LQKENI. Trimming cost V 7 bases and J 0 bases; bases outside gene matches: 4. This CDR3 has 15 residues.

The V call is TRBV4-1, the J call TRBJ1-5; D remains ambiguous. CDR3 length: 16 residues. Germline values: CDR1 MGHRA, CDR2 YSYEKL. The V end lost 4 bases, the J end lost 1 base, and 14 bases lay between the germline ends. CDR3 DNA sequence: TGCGCCAGCAGCCCCCTCGCTGTGCGGAGCAATCAGCCCCAGCATTTT. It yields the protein CASSPLAVRSNQPQHF.

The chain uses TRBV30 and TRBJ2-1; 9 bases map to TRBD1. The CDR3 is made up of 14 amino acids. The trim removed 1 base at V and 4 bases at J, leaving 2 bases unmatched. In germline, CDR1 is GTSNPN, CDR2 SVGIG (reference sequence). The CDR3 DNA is TGTGCCTGGAGTGGCGGACAGGGGTACAATGAGCAGTTCTTC. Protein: CAWSGGQGYNEQFF.

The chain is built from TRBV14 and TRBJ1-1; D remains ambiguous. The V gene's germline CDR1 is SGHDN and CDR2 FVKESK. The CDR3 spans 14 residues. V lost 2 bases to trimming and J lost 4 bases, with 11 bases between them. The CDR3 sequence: CASSQSEFGTEAFF. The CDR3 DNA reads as TGTGCCAGCAGCCAATCAGAGTTTGGCACTGAAGCTTTCTTT.

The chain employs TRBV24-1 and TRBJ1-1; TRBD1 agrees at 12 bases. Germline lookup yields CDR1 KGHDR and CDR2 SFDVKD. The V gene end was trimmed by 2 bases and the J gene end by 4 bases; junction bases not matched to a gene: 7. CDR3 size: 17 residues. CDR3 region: CATSDSGTGGWGTEAFF. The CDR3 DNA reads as TGTGCCACCAGTGATTCCGGGACAGGGGGCTGGGGCACTGAAGCTTTCTTT.

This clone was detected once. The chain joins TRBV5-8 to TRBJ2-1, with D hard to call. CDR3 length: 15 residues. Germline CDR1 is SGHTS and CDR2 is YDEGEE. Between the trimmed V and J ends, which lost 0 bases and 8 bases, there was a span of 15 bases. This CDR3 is CASSLAPRHGDEQFF. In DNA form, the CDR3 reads TGTGCCAGCAGCTTGGCACCACGTCACGGCGATGAGCAGTTCTTC.

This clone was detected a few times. The CDR3 is CASSSTSQPQHF. The CDR3 DNA reads as TGTGCCAGCAGTTCGACGAGTCAGCCCCAGCATTTT. The chain combines TRBV12-3 or TRBV12-4 with TRBJ1-5; D is ambiguous. The ends were cut back, 4 bases at V and 6 bases at J, with 7 bases in the middle. This CDR3 comprises 12 residues.

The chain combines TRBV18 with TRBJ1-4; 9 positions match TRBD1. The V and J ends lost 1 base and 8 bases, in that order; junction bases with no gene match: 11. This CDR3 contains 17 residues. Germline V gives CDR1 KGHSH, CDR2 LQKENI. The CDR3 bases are TGTGCCAGCTCACCACTCCCCTTACAGGGGGCCGGAGAAAAACTGTTTTTT. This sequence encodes CASSPLPLQGAGEKLFF.

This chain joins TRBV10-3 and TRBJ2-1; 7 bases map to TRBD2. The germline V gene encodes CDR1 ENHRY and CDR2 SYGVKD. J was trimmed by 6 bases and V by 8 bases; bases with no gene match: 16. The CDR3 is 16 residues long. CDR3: CAIGGDQRSRLNEQFF. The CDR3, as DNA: TGTGCCATCGGGGGGGATCAGCGGAGCCGTCTCAATGAGCAGTTCTTC.

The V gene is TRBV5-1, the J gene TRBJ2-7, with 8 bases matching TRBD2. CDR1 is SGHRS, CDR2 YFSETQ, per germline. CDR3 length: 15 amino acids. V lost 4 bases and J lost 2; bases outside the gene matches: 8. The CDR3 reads CASSPDSGATYEQYF. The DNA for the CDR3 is TGCGCCAGCAGCCCGGATAGCGGGGCGACCTACGAGCAGTACTTC.

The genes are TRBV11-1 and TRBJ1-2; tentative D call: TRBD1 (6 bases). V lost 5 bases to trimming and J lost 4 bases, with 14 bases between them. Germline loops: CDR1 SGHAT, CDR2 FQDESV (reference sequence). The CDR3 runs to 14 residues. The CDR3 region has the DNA TGTGCCAGCAGCCCAGAAGCAGGGGCCTATGGCTACACCTTC. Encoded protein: CASSPEAGAYGYTF. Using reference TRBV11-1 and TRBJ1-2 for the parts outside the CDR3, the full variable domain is EAEVAQSPRYKITEKSQAVAFWCDPISGHATLYWYRQILGQGPELLVQFQDESVVDDSQLPKDRFSAERLKGVDSTLKIQPAELGDSAMYLCASSPEAGAYGYTFGSGTRLTVV.

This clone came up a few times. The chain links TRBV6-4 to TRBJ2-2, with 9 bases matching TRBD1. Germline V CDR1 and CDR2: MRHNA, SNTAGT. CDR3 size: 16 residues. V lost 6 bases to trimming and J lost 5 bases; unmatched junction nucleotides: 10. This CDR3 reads CASSETPGQGTGELFF. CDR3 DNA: TGTGCCAGCAGCGAGACTCCAGGACAGGGGACCGGGGAGCTGTTTTTT.

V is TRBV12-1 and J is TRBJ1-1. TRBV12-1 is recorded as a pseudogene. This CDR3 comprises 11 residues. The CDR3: CASSMGGRPFF. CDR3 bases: TGTGCCAGCAGCATGGGAGGGAGGCCTTTCTTT.

The CDR3 region is CASSQDNRRVDGYTF. The CDR3, as DNA: TGTGCCAGCAGCCAAGACAACCGTAGGGTTGACGGCTACACCTTC. The chain carries TRBV3-1 (or the pseudogene TRBV3-2) and TRBJ1-2; D is unclear. CDR1 LGHDT and CDR2 YNNKEL come from the germline V gene (reference sequence). V gave up 0 bases and J gave up 8 bases, with 16 bases separating them. There are 15 residues in the CDR3.

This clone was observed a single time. CDR3 amino acids: CASSELGSGTRTGELFF. CDR3 in DNA: TGTGCCAGCAGTGAACTCGGTAGCGGGACCAGGACCGGGGAGCTGTTTTTT. V is TRBV6-1 and J is TRBJ2-2, with 8 positions matching TRBD2. Germline CDR1 and CDR2: MNHNS and SASEGT. The CDR3 covers 17 residues. The ends lost 2 bases at V and 5 bases at J; junction bases unmatched: 10.

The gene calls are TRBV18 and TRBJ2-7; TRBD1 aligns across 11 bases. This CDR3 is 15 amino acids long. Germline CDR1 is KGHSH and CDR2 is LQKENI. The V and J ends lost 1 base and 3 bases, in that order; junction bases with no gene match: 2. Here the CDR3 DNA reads TGTGCCAGCTCACCACTCGGGACAGGGGGCTACGAGCAGTACTTC. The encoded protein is CASSPLGTGGYEQYF.

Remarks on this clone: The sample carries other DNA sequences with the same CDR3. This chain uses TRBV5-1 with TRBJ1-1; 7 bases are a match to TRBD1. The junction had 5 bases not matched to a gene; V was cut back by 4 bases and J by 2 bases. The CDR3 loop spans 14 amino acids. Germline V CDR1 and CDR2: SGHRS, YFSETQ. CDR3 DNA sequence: TGCGCCAGCAGCCCCGGGACAGCTAACACTGAAGCTTTCTTT. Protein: CASSPGTANTEAFF.

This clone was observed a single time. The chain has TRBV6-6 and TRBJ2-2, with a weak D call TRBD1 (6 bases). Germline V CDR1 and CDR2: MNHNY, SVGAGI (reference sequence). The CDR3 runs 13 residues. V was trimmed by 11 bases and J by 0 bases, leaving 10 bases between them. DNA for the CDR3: TGTGCCGGGGGACATACGAACACCGGGGAGCTGTTTTTT. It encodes CAGGHTNTGELFF.

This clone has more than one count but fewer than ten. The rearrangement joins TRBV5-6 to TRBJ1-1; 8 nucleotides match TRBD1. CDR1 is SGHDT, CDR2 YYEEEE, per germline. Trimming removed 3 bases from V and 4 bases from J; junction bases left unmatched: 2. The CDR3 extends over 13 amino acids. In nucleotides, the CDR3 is TGTGCCAGCAGCTCCACAGGGGGCACTGAAGCTTTCTTT. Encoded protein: CASSSTGGTEAFF.

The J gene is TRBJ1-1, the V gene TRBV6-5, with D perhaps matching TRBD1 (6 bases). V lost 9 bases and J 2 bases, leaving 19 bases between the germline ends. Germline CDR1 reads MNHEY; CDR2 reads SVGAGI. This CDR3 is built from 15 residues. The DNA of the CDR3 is TGTGCCAGTCCTTCCCAAGGCAGGGGTAACACTGAAGCTTTCTTT. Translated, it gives CASPSQGRGNTEAFF.

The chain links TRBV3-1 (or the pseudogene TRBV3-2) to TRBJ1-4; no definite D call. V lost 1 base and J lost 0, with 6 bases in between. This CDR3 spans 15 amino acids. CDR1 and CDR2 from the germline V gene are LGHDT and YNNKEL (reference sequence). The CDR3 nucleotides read TGTGCCAGCAGCCAAGGCGGGACAACTAATGAAAAACTGTTTTTT. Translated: CASSQGGTTNEKLFF.

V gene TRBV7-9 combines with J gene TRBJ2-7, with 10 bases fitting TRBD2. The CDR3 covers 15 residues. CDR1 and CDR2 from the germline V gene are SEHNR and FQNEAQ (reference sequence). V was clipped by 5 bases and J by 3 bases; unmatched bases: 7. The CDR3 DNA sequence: TGTGCCAGCAGCCCTCCGGGACTAGCGAGCTACGAGCAGTACTTC. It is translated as CASSPPGLASYEQYF.

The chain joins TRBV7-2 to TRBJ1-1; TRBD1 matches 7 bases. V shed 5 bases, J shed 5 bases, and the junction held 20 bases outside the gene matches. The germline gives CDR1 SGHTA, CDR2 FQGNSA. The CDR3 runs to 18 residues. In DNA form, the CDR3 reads TGTGCCAGCAGCCTCAGGCCAGGGGGTTCAGGGCCCCGGACTGAAGCTTTCTTT. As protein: CASSLRPGGSGPRTEAFF.

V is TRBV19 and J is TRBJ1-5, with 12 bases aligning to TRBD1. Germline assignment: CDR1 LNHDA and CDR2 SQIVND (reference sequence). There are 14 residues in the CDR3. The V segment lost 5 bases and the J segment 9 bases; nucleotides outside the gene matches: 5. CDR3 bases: TGTGCCAGTAGTCCCGGGACAGGGGGCGCGCCCCAGCATTTT. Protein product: CASSPGTGGAPQHF.

The CDR3, as DNA: TGTGCCAGCAGTTTTTTCGGACAGGGGTTGGAGACCCAGTACTTC. This translates into CASSFFGQGLETQYF. This chain links TRBV6-2 or TRBV6-3 with TRBJ2-5; 9 bases match TRBD1. Unmatched junction bases numbered 8, after V lost 4 bases and J lost 5 bases. CDR3 length: 15 residues. Germline V gene data show CDR1 as MNHEY and CDR2 as SVGEGT.

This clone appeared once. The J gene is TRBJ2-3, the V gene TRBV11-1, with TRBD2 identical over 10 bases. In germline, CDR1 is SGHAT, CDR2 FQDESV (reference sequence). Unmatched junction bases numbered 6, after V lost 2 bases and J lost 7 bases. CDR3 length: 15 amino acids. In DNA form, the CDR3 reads TGTGCCAGCAGCTTACTAGCGGGAGAAACCAATACGCAGTATTTT. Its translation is CASSLLAGETNTQYF.